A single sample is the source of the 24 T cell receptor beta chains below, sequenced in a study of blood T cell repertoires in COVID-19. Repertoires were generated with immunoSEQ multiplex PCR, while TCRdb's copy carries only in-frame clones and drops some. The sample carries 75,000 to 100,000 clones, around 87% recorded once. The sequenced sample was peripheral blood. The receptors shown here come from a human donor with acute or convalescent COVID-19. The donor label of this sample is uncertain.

The DNA of the CDR3 is TGTGCCAGCAGCTTAACTAGCGGGGGGGCCATTGGACGGGTGGAGCTGTTTTTT. This gives the protein CASSLTSGGAIGRVELFF. The chain uses TRBV7-2 and TRBJ2-2; 13 bases are a match to TRBD2. Germline values: CDR1 SGHTA, CDR2 FQGNSA. Trimming removed 2 bases from V and 10 bases from J; junction bases left unmatched: 13. The CDR3 has 18 residues.

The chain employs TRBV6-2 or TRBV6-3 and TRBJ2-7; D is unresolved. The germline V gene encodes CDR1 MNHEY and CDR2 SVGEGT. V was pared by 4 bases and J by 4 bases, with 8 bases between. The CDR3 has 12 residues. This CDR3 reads CASSLDVYEQYF. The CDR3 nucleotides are TGTGCCAGCAGTTTAGATGTGTACGAGCAGTACTTC.

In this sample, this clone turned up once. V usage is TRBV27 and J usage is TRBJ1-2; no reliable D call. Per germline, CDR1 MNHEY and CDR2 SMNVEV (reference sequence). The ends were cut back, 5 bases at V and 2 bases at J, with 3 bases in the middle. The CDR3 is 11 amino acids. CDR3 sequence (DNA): TGTGCCAGCAGTCCGAACTATGGCTACACCTTC. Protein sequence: CASSPNYGYTF.

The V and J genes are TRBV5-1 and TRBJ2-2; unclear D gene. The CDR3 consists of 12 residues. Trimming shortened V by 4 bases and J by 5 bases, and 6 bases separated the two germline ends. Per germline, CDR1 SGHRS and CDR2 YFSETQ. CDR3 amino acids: CASSPPTGELFF. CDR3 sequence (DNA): TGCGCCAGCAGCCCCCCGACCGGGGAGCTGTTTTTT.

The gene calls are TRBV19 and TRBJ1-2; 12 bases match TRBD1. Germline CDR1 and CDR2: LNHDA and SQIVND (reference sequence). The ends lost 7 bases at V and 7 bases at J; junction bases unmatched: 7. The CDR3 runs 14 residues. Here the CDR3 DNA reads TGTGCCAGTACCGGGACAGGGGGCAATCGTGGCTACACCTTC. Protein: CASTGTGGNRGYTF. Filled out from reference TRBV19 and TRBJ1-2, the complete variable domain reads DGGITQSPKYLFRKEGQNVTLSCEQNLNHDAMYWYRQDPGQGLRLIYYSQIVNDFQKGDIAEGYSVSREKKESFPLTVTSAQKNPTAFYLCASTGTGGNRGYTFGSGTRLTVV.

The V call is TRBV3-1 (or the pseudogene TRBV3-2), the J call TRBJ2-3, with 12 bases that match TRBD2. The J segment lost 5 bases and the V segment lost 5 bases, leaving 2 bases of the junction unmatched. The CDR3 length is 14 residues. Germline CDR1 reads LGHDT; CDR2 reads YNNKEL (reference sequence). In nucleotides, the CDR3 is TGTGCCAGCAGCTTGGGACTAGCGGGAGATACGCAGTATTTT. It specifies CASSLGLAGDTQYF.

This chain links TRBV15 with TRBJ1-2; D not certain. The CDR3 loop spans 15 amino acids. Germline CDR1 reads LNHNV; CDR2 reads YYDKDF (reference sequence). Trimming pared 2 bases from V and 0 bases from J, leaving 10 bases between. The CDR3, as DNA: TGTGCCACCAGCAGACCGGTGGGAGCTAACTATGGCTACACCTTC. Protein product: CATSRPVGANYGYTF.

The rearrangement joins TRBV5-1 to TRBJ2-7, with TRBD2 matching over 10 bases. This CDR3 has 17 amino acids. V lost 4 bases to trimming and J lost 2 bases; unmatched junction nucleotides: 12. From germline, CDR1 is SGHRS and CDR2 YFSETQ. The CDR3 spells CASSPLSSGGHTYEQYF. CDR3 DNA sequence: TGCGCCAGCAGCCCCTTGAGTAGCGGGGGGCATACCTACGAGCAGTACTTC. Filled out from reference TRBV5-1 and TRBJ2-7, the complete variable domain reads KAGVTQTPRYLIKTRGQQVTLSCSPISGHRSVSWYQQTPGQGLQFLFEYFSETQRNKGNFPGRFSGRQFSNSRSEMNVSTLELGDSALYLCASSPLSSGGHTYEQYFGPGTRLTVT.

As DNA, the CDR3 is TGTGCCAGCAGTATCTGGACAGGGGACCTGAACACCGGGGAGCTGTTTTTT. Translated: CASSIWTGDLNTGELFF. The chain recombines TRBV28 with TRBJ2-2; 9 bases are a match to TRBD1. The CDR3 contains 17 residues. The germline gives CDR1 MDHEN, CDR2 SYDVKM. After removal of 5 bases from V and 1 base from J, the junction contained 8 bases not matched to a gene. The full variable domain, its missing parts supplied by reference TRBV28 and TRBJ2-2, is DVKVTQSSRYLVKRTGEKVFLECVQDMDHENMFWYRQDPGLGLRLIYFSYDVKMKEKGDIPEGYSVSREKKERFSLILESASTNQTSMYLCASSIWTGDLNTGELFFGEGSRLTVL.

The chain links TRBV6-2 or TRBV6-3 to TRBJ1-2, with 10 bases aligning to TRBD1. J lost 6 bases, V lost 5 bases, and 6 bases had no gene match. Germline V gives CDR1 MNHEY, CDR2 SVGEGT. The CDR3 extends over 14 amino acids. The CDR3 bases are TGTGCCAGCAGTCGACAGGGGGCGCACAATGGCTACACCTTC. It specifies CASSRQGAHNGYTF.

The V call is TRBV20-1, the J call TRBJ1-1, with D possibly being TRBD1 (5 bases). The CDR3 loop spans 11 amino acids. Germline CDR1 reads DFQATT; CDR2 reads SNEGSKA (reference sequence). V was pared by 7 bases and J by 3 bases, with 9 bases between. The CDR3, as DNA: TGCAGTGATACAGGAGACACTGAAGCTTTCTTT. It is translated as CSDTGDTEAFF.

CDR3 residues: CATSIGRGTSGETQYF. In DNA form, the CDR3 reads TGTGCCACCAGTATCGGGCGGGGGACTTCCGGGGAGACCCAGTACTTC. The J gene is TRBJ2-5, the V gene TRBV24-1, with 7 bases lining up with TRBD2. Germline trimming cut 6 bases from V and 5 bases from J; bases unmatched to any gene: 14. Germline V gene data show CDR1 as KGHDR and CDR2 as SFDVKD. This CDR3 region has 16 residues.

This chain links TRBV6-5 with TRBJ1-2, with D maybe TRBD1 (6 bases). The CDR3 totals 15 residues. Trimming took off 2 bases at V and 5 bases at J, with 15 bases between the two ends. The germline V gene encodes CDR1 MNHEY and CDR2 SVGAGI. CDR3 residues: CASSYNHRVRYGYTF. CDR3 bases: TGTGCCAGCAGTTACAATCACAGGGTACGATATGGCTACACCTTC.

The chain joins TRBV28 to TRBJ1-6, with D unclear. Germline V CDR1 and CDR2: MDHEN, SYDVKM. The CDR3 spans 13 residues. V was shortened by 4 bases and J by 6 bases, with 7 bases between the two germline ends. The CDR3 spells CASSSHTNSPLHF. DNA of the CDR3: TGTGCCAGCAGTTCCCACACTAATTCACCCCTCCACTTT.

The CDR3 sequence is CASSLGRGQIYGYTF. The CDR3 region has the DNA TGTGCCAGCAGCTTGGGCAGGGGACAAATCTATGGCTACACCTTC. The rearrangement joins TRBV5-4 to TRBJ1-2; TRBD1 is a possible D gene (6 bases). V lost 0 bases to trimming and J lost 4 bases, with 13 bases between them. The CDR3 consists of 15 residues. Germline CDR1 SGHNT, CDR2 YYREEE (reference sequence).

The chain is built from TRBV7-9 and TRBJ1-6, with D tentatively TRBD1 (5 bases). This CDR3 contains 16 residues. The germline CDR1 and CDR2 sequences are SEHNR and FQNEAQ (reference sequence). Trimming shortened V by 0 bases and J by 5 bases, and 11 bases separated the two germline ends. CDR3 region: CASSLAEGLNNSPLHF. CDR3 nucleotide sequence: TGTGCCAGCAGCTTAGCGGAGGGACTCAATAATTCACCCCTCCACTTT.

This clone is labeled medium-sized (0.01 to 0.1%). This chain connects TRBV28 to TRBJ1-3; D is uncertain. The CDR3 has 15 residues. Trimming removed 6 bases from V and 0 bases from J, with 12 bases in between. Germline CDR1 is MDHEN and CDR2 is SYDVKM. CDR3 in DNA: TGTGCCAGCAGAGCCCATCTGAGCTCTGGAAACACCATATATTTT. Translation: CASRAHLSSGNTIYF.

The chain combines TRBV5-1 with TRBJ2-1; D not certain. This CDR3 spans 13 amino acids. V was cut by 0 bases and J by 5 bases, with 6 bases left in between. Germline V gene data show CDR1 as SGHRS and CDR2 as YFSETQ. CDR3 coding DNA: TGCGCCAGCAGCTTGGTCCCAAACAATGAGCAGTTCTTC. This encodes CASSLVPNNEQFF.

The DNA of the CDR3 is TGTGCCATCAGCCGGGACTACCCTAGCACAGATACGCAGTATTTT. It encodes CAISRDYPSTDTQYF. V usage is TRBV10-3 and J usage is TRBJ2-3; TRBD2 matches 7 bases. Germline assignment: CDR1 ENHRY and CDR2 SYGVKD. With 6 bases clipped from V and 0 bases from J, the junction kept 6 bases outside the gene matches. This CDR3 region has 15 residues.

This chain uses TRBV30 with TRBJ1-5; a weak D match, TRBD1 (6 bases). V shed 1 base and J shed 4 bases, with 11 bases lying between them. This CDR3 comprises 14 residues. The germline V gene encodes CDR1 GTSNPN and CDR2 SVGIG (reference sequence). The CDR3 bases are TGTGCCTGGAGTGGGTCTCAGGGGAATCAGCCCCAGCATTTT. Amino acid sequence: CAWSGSQGNQPQHF.

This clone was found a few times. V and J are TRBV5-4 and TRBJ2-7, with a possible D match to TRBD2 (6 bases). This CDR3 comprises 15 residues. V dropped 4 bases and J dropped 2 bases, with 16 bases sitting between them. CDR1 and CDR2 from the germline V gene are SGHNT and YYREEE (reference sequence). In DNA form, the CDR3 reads TGTGCCAGCAGCGGTGGGGGGACCGTGGCCTACGAGCAGTACTTC. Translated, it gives CASSGGGTVAYEQYF.

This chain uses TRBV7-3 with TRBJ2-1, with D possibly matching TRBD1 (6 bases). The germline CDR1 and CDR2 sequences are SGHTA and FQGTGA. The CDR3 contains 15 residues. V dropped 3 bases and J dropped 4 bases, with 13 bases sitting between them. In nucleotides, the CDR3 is TGTGCCAGCAGCTTCCCCGGGACAACATACAATGAGCAGTTCTTC. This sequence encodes CASSFPGTTYNEQFF.

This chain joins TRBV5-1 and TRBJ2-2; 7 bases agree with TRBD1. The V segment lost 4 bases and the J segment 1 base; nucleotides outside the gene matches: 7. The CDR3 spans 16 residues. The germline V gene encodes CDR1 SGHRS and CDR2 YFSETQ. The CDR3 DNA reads TGCGCCAGCAGCGGGGCCGGGACAGTGAACACCGGGGAGCTGTTTTTT. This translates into CASSGAGTVNTGELFF.

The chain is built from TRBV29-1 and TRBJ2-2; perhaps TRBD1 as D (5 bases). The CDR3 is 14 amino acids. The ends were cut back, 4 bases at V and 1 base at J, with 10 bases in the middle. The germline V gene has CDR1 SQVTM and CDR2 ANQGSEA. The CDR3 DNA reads TGCAGCGTTGGCACAGGCCAGAACACCGGGGAGCTGTTTTTT. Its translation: CSVGTGQNTGELFF.